This T cell receptor (beta chain) was found in a study of blood T cell repertoires in COVID-19. About the research overall: The samples span acute and convalescent COVID-19 from the United States, Italy and Spain. The cDNA or gDNA used as material had been derived from T cells, B-cell-depleted T cells, or PBMCs.

The CDR3 spans 14 residues. The germline V gene encodes CDR1 MNHEY and CDR2 SVGAGI. Trimming left V 6 bases short and J 3 bases short, with 12 bases between. As processed by the authors: Researchers report that nucleated cell counts were estimated from reference gene primer amplification. Generated by immunoSEQ multiplex PCR, the TCRdb table keeps only in-frame clones and is missing some. V, J and clone size were drawn from that table, and D and trimming were deduced from the DNA. This table holds 45,000 to 70,000 clones, 81% found once. This receptor was taken from a woman of 80 years or more with active or convalescent COVID-19. Sequencing input: peripheral blood. The V and J genes are TRBV6-5 and TRBJ1-5; D is perhaps TRBD1 (5 bases). CDR3 nucleotide sequence: TGTGCCAGCAGCCGTGTCAGGGACAATCAGCCCCAGCATTTT. Translation gives CASSRVRDNQPQHF.